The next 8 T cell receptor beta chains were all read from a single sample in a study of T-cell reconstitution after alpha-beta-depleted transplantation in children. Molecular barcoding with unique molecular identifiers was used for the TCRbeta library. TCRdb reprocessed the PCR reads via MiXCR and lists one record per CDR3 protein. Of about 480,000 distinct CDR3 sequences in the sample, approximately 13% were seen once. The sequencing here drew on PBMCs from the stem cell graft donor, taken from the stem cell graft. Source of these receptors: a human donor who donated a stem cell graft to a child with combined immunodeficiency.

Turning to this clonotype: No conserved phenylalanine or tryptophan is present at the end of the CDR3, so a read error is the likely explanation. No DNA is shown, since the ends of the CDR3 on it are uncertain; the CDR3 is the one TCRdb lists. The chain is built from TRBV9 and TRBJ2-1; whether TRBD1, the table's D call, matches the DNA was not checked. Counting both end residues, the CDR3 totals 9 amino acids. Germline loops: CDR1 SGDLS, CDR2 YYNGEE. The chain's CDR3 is CASSVSWGS.

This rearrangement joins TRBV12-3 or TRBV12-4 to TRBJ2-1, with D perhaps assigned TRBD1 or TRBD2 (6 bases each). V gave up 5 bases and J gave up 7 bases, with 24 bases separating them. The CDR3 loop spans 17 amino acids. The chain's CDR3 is CASSPFLQGGIMNEQFF. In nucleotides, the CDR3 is TGTGCCAGCAGTCCCTTTCTACAGGGAGGAATTATGAATGAGCAGTTCTTC.

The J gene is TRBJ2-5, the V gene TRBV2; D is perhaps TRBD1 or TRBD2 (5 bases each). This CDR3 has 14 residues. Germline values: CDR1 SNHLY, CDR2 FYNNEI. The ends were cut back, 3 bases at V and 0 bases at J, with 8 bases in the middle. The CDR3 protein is CASSEGRYQETQYF. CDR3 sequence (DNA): TGTGCCAGCAGTGAGGGACGGTACCAAGAGACCCAGTACTTC. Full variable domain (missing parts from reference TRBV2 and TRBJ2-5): EPEVTQTPSHQVTQMGQEVILRCVPISNHLYFYWYRQILGQKVEFLVSFYNNEISEKSEIFDDQFSVERPDGSNFTLKIRSTKLEDSAMYFCASSEGRYQETQYFGPGTRLLVL.

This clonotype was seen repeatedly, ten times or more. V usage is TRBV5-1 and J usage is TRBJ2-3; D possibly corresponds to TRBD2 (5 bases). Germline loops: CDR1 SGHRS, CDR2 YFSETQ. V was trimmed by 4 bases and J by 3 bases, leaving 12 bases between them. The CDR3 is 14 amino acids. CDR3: CASSQQSGTDTQYF. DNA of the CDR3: TGCGCCAGCAGCCAGCAATCGGGGACAGATACGCAGTATTTT.

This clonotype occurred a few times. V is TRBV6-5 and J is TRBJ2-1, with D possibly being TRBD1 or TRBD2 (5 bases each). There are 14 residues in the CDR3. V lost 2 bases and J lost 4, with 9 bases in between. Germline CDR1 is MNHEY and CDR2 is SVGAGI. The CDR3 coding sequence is TGTGCCAGCAGTTACGGGGACCAGTACAATGAGCAGTTCTTC. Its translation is CASSYGDQYNEQFF.

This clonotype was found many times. CDR3 residues: CASSPETGKETQYF. In DNA, the CDR3 is TGTGCCAGCAGCCCCGAGACTGGCAAAGAGACCCAGTACTTC. The chain joins TRBV12-3 or TRBV12-4 to TRBJ2-5; the D is unclear. V was clipped by 6 bases and J by 3 bases, with 14 bases between them. The CDR3 is 14 residues long.

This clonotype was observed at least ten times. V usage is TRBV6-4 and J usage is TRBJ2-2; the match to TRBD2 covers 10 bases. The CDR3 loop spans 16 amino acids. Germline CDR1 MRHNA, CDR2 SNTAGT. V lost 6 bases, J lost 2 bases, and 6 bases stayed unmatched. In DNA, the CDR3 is TGTGCCAGCAGAGCTCTAGCGGGGGACAACACCGGGGAGCTGTTTTTT. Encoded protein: CASRALAGDNTGELFF.

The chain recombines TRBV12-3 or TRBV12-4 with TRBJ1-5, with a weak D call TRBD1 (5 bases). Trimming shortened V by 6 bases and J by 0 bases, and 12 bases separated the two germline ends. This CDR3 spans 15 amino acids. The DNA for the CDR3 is TGTGCCAGCAGCCGGGACGGATATAGCAATCAGCCCCAGCATTTT. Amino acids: CASSRDGYSNQPQHF.